These 27 T cell receptor beta chains originate from one sample sequenced in a study of T cells in Graves' hyperthyroidism and ophthalmopathy. Amplification yielded TCR beta CDR3 regions, with RNA transcripts as the source. The HTBI set primed first-round TCR CDR3 RT-PCR. From the multiplex PCR reads, TCRdb called clonotypes with MiXCR, one entry per CDR3 protein. The table has 160,000 or so distinct CDR3 sequences, about 9.4% seen once. The sequenced sample consisted of blood. Source of these receptors: a woman aged 18-29 years with Graves' hyperthyroidism that later progressed to Graves' ophthalmopathy.

As concerns this clonotype: A single base separates this from a much larger clone, so it may be a read error. V usage is TRBV11-2 and J usage is TRBJ1-4, with D unresolved. From germline, CDR1 is SGHAT and CDR2 FQNNGV. V lost 1 base and J 3 bases, leaving 9 bases between the germline ends. This CDR3 contains 15 residues. The CDR3, as DNA: TGTGCCAGCAGCTTAGTGTGCGGTCCTAATGAAAAACTGTTTTTT. Amino acids: CASSLVCGPNEKLFF.

This clonotype was observed at least ten times. The J gene is TRBJ2-1, the V gene TRBV11-2, with 7 nucleotides matching TRBD2. This CDR3 comprises 15 residues. CDR1 SGHAT and CDR2 FQNNGV come from the germline V gene. V dropped 2 bases and J dropped 7; count of bases not matched to a gene: 8. DNA of the CDR3: TGTGCCAGCAGCTTACTAGCGGAATTAAAGAATGAGCAGTTCTTC. Its translation is CASSLLAELKNEQFF.

This chain uses TRBV4-2 with TRBJ2-3, with 8 bases aligning to TRBD2. V was clipped by 0 bases and J by 2 bases; unmatched bases: 10. Germline CDR1 is LGHNA and CDR2 is YNFKEQ. The CDR3 is made up of 18 amino acids. The CDR3 nucleotides are TGTGCCAGCAGCCAAGATCTAAGAACTAGCGGATACACAGATACGCAGTATTTT. As protein: CASSQDLRTSGYTDTQYF.

With regard to this clonotype: Germline and junction disagree at one end, which may indicate a read error. This rearrangement joins TRBV7-2 to TRBJ2-3, with 7 bases aligning to TRBD2. CDR1 and CDR2 from the germline V gene are SGHTA and FQGNSA. CDR3 length: 15 amino acids. For the CDR3, the DNA is TGTGTCAGCAGCTCTAAGCGGGGTAGCACAGATACGCAGTATTTT. This encodes CVSSSKRGSTDTQYF.

Ten or more counts support this clonotype. In DNA form, the CDR3 reads TGTGCCACCAGTGATTTGTGGGGGAATAGCACAGATACGCAGTATTTT. Translating it yields CATSDLWGNSTDTQYF. The chain combines TRBV24-1 with TRBJ2-3; the D gene could be TRBD1 or TRBD2 (5 bases each). The germline V gene has CDR1 KGHDR and CDR2 SFDVKD. This CDR3 comprises 16 residues. The V end was cut by 0 bases, the J end by 0 bases, with 9 bases between.

This clonotype was counted ten times or more. This chain uses TRBV6-1 with TRBJ1-2, with TRBD1 matching 9 bases. V lost 7 bases, J lost 7 bases, and 10 bases stayed unmatched. There are 14 residues in the CDR3. CDR1 and CDR2 (germline): MNHNS, SASEGT. The CDR3 is CASTHWDRVVGYTF. In DNA, the CDR3 is TGTGCCAGCACCCACTGGGACAGGGTAGTTGGCTACACCTTC.

The rearrangement uses TRBV15 and TRBJ1-1; 11 bases align to TRBD1. Trimming took 3 bases from V and 4 from J; bases not matched to a gene: 4. CDR1 LNHNV and CDR2 YYDKDF come from the germline V gene (reference sequence). The length of the CDR3 is 15 residues. The CDR3 loop reads CATSRRTGGLTEAFF. The CDR3 DNA sequence: TGTGCCACCAGCAGGAGGACAGGGGGCCTCACTGAAGCTTTCTTT.

This clonotype came up many times. The chain combines TRBV7-3 with TRBJ2-1; 12 nucleotides align to TRBD2. The germline V gene has CDR1 SGHTA and CDR2 FQGTGA. CDR3 length: 14 residues. V lost 2 bases and J lost 8; bases outside the gene matches: 1. The CDR3 coding sequence is TGTGCCAGCAGCTTAGCTAGCGGGAGGGATGAGCAGTTCTTC. Protein product: CASSLASGRDEQFF.

This clonotype was observed at least ten times. The J gene is TRBJ2-1, the V gene TRBV29-1; the D gene is possibly TRBD1 (5 bases). Germline CDR1 reads SQVTM; CDR2 reads ANQGSEA. V lost 2 bases and J lost 3, with 14 bases in between. CDR3 length equals 15 residues. DNA of the CDR3: TGCAGCGTTGAAATCCCAGGGAACAACTACAATGAGCAGTTCTTC. Protein product: CSVEIPGNNYNEQFF.

Ten or more counts support this clonotype. This sequence joins TRBV2 and TRBJ2-5, with D unclear. The germline V gene has CDR1 SNHLY and CDR2 FYNNEI. This CDR3 is built from 11 residues. Trimming stripped 10 bases from V and 2 bases from J, with 8 bases between. CDR3 protein: CATGLQETQYF. The DNA of the CDR3 is TGTGCCACCGGCCTTCAAGAGACCCAGTACTTC.

This clonotype came up a few times. The chain couples TRBV9 to TRBJ1-4; the D is unclear. In germline, CDR1 is SGDLS, CDR2 YYNGEE. Trimming pared 0 bases from V and 8 bases from J, leaving 14 bases between. The CDR3 is 15 residues long. As DNA, the CDR3 is TGTGCCAGCAGCGTAGATATAGGTCAAGAGGAAAAACTGTTTTTT. It encodes CASSVDIGQEEKLFF.

V and J are TRBV10-3 and TRBJ1-5; D is possibly TRBD1 (6 bases). The CDR3 loop spans 15 amino acids. The V gene lost 2 bases and the J gene lost 5 bases, with 13 bases spanning the gap. Germline lookup yields CDR1 ENHRY and CDR2 SYGVKD. The CDR3 DNA reads TGTGCCATCAGTGAGGGGGCAGGGGACCATCAGCCCCAGCATTTT. Amino acid sequence: CAISEGAGDHQPQHF.

In its sample, this clonotype ranks as medium-sized. V usage is TRBV6-1 and J usage is TRBJ2-5; D gene unclear. The CDR3 length is 11 residues. V lost 5 bases, J lost 5 bases, and 6 bases lay in between. Germline lookup yields CDR1 MNHNS and CDR2 SASEGT. CDR3 sequence (DNA): TGTGCCAGCAGTTATGGTGAGACCCAGTACTTC. Translation: CASSYGETQYF.

This clonotype has ten or more counts. The chain employs TRBV6-2 or TRBV6-3 and TRBJ2-3; 7 nucleotides agree with TRBD2. Germline CDR1 MNHEY, CDR2 SVGEGT. The ends lost 2 bases at V and 1 base at J; junction bases unmatched: 12. CDR3 length equals 18 residues. CDR3 sequence reads: CASSYPPGLGFRTDTQYF. The CDR3 nucleotides are TGTGCCAGCAGTTACCCCCCCGGACTAGGCTTTCGCACAGATACGCAGTATTTT.

This clonotype was counted many times. The V call is TRBV28, the J call TRBJ2-3, with 10 bases identical to TRBD2. CDR1 and CDR2 (germline): MDHEN, SYDVKM. V lost 3 bases to trimming and J lost 1 base; unmatched junction nucleotides: 4. The CDR3 consists of 16 residues. CDR3 loop: CASSFGLAERTDTQYF. CDR3 nucleotide sequence: TGTGCCAGCAGTTTTGGACTAGCGGAGCGCACAGATACGCAGTATTTT.

This clonotype was seen a few times. The chain employs TRBV18 and TRBJ2-1, with 10 bases that match TRBD1. The V and J ends lost 6 bases and 6 bases, in that order; junction bases with no gene match: 5. CDR1 is KGHSH, CDR2 LQKENI, per germline. The CDR3 contains 14 residues. CDR3: CASSRDRGRNEQFF. CDR3 nucleotides: TGTGCCAGCTCCCGGGACAGGGGACGCAATGAGCAGTTCTTC.

This clonotype has at least ten counts. The chain recombines TRBV2 with TRBJ1-2, with D uncertain. Looked up from germline, CDR1 is SNHLY and CDR2 is FYNNEI. The CDR3 totals 13 residues. Deletions cut 4 bases from V and 7 bases from J, with 13 bases between. Here the CDR3 DNA reads TGTGCCAGCAGTGTTTGGGGAGGGAGTGGCTACACCTTC. Protein: CASSVWGGSGYTF.

In this sample, this clonotype turned up many times. The V call is TRBV19, the J call TRBJ1-5; D may be TRBD1 (6 bases). Germline CDR1 LNHDA, CDR2 SQIVND (reference sequence). Trimming took 5 bases from V and 3 from J, leaving 17 bases between them. The CDR3 has 16 residues. In nucleotides, the CDR3 is TGTGCCAGTAGTGAAAGAGACAGGTTTAACAATCAGCCCCAGCATTTT. Encoded protein: CASSERDRFNNQPQHF.

The chain is built from TRBV19 and TRBJ2-1, with 8 bases fitting TRBD1. This CDR3 is built from 15 residues. Germline loops: CDR1 LNHDA, CDR2 SQIVND (reference sequence). The V segment lost 5 bases and the J segment 5 bases; nucleotides outside the gene matches: 8. CDR3 sequence (DNA): TGTGCCAGTAGTGTCCCCGGGACAGGCCACAATGAGCAGTTCTTC. This translates into CASSVPGTGHNEQFF.

This clonotype appeared many times. The rearrangement links TRBV3-1 to TRBJ1-2; TRBD1 might be the D (6 bases). The V and J ends lost 0 bases and 2 bases respectively, with 10 bases between them. From germline, CDR1 is LGHDT and CDR2 YNNKEL (reference sequence). This CDR3 contains 15 residues. CDR3 residues: CASSQDRQGNYGYTF. The CDR3 region has the DNA TGTGCCAGCAGCCAAGATCGTCAGGGGAACTATGGCTACACCTTC.

This clonotype was seen at least ten times. The gene calls are TRBV28 and TRBJ1-6, with D unresolved. V dropped 5 bases and J dropped 7 bases, with 12 bases sitting between them. The CDR3 consists of 14 residues. Per germline, CDR1 MDHEN and CDR2 SYDVKM. CDR3 DNA: TGTGCCAGCAGTCCCGGGATACCAAATTCACCCCTCCACTTT. Encoded protein: CASSPGIPNSPLHF. Together with reference TRBV28 and TRBJ1-6, the CDR3 gives the full variable domain: DVKVTQSSRYLVKRTGEKVFLECVQDMDHENMFWYRQDPGLGLRLIYFSYDVKMKEKGDIPEGYSVSREKKERFSLILESASTNQTSMYLCASSPGIPNSPLHFGNGTRLTVT.

This clonotype was counted ten times or more. This sequence joins TRBV2 and TRBJ2-1; TRBD1 matches 9 bases. The CDR3 contains 16 residues. V lost 6 bases, J lost 7 bases, and 13 bases stayed unmatched. The germline V gene has CDR1 SNHLY and CDR2 FYNNEI. DNA of the CDR3: TGTGCCAGCAGGGACCGAGGACAGGGGAAAATAAATGAGCAGTTCTTC. Encoded protein: CASRDRGQGKINEQFF.

The table lists this clonotype with a count of one. Possible read error: a much larger clone is one base away. The chain has TRBV13 and TRBJ2-7; D gene unclear. In germline, CDR1 is PRHDT, CDR2 FYEKMQ (reference sequence). The CDR3 loop spans 13 amino acids. V shed 2 bases and J shed 8 bases, with 13 bases lying between them. In nucleotides, the CDR3 is TGTGCCAGCAGCTTACTGGGCTTCAACAAGCAGTACTTC. It translates to CASSLLGFNKQYF.

The sample holds many counts of this clonotype. The chain links TRBV2 to TRBJ1-2; tentatively, D is TRBD1 (6 bases). The germline V and J ends were trimmed by 2 bases and 8 bases, with 15 bases remaining between them. The CDR3 consists of 14 residues. CDR1 SNHLY and CDR2 FYNNEI come from the germline V gene. The CDR3 here is CASSEQQGFVGYTF. In nucleotides, the CDR3 is TGTGCCAGCAGTGAACAACAGGGATTTGTAGGCTACACCTTC.

Ten or more counts support this clonotype. The V call is TRBV13, the J call TRBJ1-3; tentative D call: TRBD1 (5 bases). The CDR3 runs 15 residues. Trimming took off 4 bases at V and 0 bases at J, with 10 bases between the two ends. In germline, CDR1 is PRHDT, CDR2 FYEKMQ (reference sequence). The CDR3 DNA reads TGTGCCAGCAGCTCAGCAGGGCACTCTGGAAACACCATATATTTT. This translates into CASSSAGHSGNTIYF.

This clonotype came up a few times. The chain carries TRBV5-6 and TRBJ2-5, with D perhaps TRBD2 (5 bases). Looked up from germline, CDR1 is SGHDT and CDR2 is YYEEEE. The CDR3 extends over 13 amino acids. Trimming took 2 bases from V and 0 from J, leaving 5 bases between them. CDR3 nucleotide sequence: TGTGCCAGCAGCTTAGCGGACCAAGAGACCCAGTACTTC. Translating gives CASSLADQETQYF.

This clonotype was counted at least ten times. CDR3 DNA: TGTGCCTGGAGTTACGACGGACAGGCCGACGAGCAGTACTTC. Protein: CAWSYDGQADEQYF. The chain joins TRBV30 to TRBJ2-7; TRBD1 matches at 7 bases. CDR1 and CDR2 (germline): GTSNPN, SVGIG (reference sequence). V dropped 2 bases and J dropped 5; count of bases not matched to a gene: 9. The CDR3 is 14 residues long.